The T cell receptor beta chain described here comes from a study of T cells expressing NK-cell markers (TCRdb year 2020). Notes on the research overall: TCR beta-chain repertoires were profiled in sorted CD3+CD56+NKG2C+, CD3+CD56+NKG2C- and CD3+CD56-NKG2C+ T-cell subsets from several donors. Seven of the eight sequenced donors were HCMV-seropositive and one was HCMV-seronegative. Randomly selected healthy volunteers, three men and five women, were used as the eight sequenced donors. Libraries were sequenced as 2 x 150 bp reads on Illumina HiSeq 2000/2500, MiSeq or NextSeq.

General conclusions and limits of the study: Whether the expanded NKG2C-expressing T cell clones were specific for HCMV antigens remained unclear. In roughly six donors, the dominant CD3+CD56+NKG2C+ clonotypes were among the top 10 CD8+ clonotypes and accounted for about 1.0-7.5% of CD8+ T cells. Those dominant clonotypes were again the most abundant among CD3+CD56-NKG2C+ cells in four donors, at about 25-60.1%.

The sequencer listed for this sample is Illumina HiSeq 2000. TCR beta cDNA libraries were made by 5'RACE template switching that added a universal primer site and unique molecular identifiers. Synthesis of cDNA was primed from the TCR beta constant segment and was followed by two consecutive PCR amplification steps. For the original study's pipeline: MIGEC was used to demultiplex reads and group the reads by UMI, and MiTCR was used to assemble and quantify clonotypes. To exclude erroneous sequences, any TCR cDNA sequence not supported by at least two reads was discarded. The tcR package was used for downstream repertoire analysis, and clonotypes were matched across fractions by CDR3 nucleotide sequence plus V segment. VDJmatch was used to annotate antigen specificity against VDJdb, with one amino acid substitution allowed in CDR3. TCRdb reprocessed the reads into one record per CDR3 protein sequence, lacking DNA. The authors' filters were not applied to this entry. This sample's table carries some 300,000 distinct CDR3 sequences. The ten largest clonotypes hold 0.39% of the sample.

Taken from cysteine to phenylalanine, the CDR3 has 17 residues. Nucleotide data are not available. Taken from the germline V gene, the CDR1 and CDR2 loops are SGHRS and YFSETQ. Comment on this clonotype: Its target antigen remains unknown.

A commercial ELISA kit detecting HCMV-specific IgG in serum was used to determine HCMV serostatus. Ficoll density gradient centrifugation was used to isolate peripheral blood mononuclear cells from blood. The clonotype originates from a man younger than 35 in good health. Donor details come from another sample of the same person, matched by shared clones. The sample consisted of blood T cells: a sorted CD56 or NKG2C T cell subset, CD4+ or CD8+ T cells, or bulk PBMC T cells (not recorded which). This chain joins TRBV5-1 to TRBJ2-7; the TRBD1 assignment by TCRdb is unverifiable without DNA. The CDR3 region: CASSVLAGQGGDYEQYF. This CDR3, with the reference TRBV5-1 and TRBJ2-7 proteins standing in past its ends, gives the full variable domain KAGVTQTPRYLIKTRGQQVTLSCSPISGHRSVSWYQQTPGQGLQFLFEYFSETQRNKGNFPGRFSGRQFSNSRSEMNVSTLELGDSALYLCASSVLAGQGGDYEQYFGPGTRLTVT.